This TCR beta chain was found in a study of brain T cells in children with intractable seizures. TCRdb keeps only in-frame clones here, not all; method: immunoSEQ multiplex PCR. Of tens of thousands of clones listed, approximately 94% are singletons. With regard to this clone: Its antigen is not identified.

Study-level results: Patients' HCMV serostatus was unknown; virus specificity rests on CDR3 similarity alone.

CDR3 length: 14 amino acids. CDR1 LNHDA and CDR2 SQIVND come from the germline V gene (reference sequence). Between the trimmed V and J ends, which lost 1 base and 2 bases, there was a span of 9 bases. This chain joins TRBV19 and TRBJ2-7, with TRBD1 as a possible D gene (5 bases). The origin of this receptor is a boy younger than two with tuberous sclerosis and intractable seizures. This material consisted of peripheral blood, taken at surgery. CDR3 region: CASSIVQGTYEQYF. The DNA for the CDR3 is TGTGCCAGTAGTATAGTTCAGGGAACCTACGAGCAGTACTTC.